The sequence of this T cell receptor (beta chain) was determined in a study of identifying expanded T cells in peripheral blood. No infections or other immune events were documented during collection. The ends were cut back, 5 bases at V and 2 bases at J, with 12 bases in the middle. In germline, CDR1 is SNHLY, CDR2 FYNNEI. This CDR3 is built from 14 residues. The data were produced by immunoSEQ multiplex PCR, yet TCRdb's version contains in-frame clones alone and is incomplete. The sample holds approximately 92,000 clones, about 85% seen once. As concerns this clone: Its antigen is currently unknown.

General study findings and limits: Differentially abundant clones: about 1.2 between replicates, 16.4 at around 15 days, under 25 at four. Clone count variance between roughly 2-week samples rose with total template count.

The rearrangement uses TRBV2 and TRBJ1-2; no reliable D call. This clonotype was sampled from a person aged 18 to 70 in good health. Sequencing was carried out using blood. Here the CDR3 DNA reads TGTGCCAGCAGTTCCGGACGGACCAACTATGGCTACACCTTC. Translated: CASSSGRTNYGYTF.